This TCR beta chain was recorded in a study of prognosis after radiotherapy for stage I lung cancer. In the study overall: Oligometastatic NSCLC after surgical resection of the primary tumor was present in a handful of patients, while newly diagnosed primary stage I lung tumors were present in fourteen. As radiotherapy, SBRT was administered in 3 to 5 fractions with a biologically effective dose of at least 100 Gy.

With two-round multiplex PCR, TCR beta CDR3 sequences were amplified from genomic DNA. Primers targeting each individual TRBV and TRBJ gene were applied in first-round PCR. TCRdb processed the multiplex PCR reads anew with MiXCR; each CDR3 protein has one entry. The sample carries roughly 23,000 distinct CDR3 sequences, around two fifths recorded once. The germline V gene encodes CDR1 MRHNA and CDR2 SNTAGT. CDR3 size: 15 residues. V lost 8 bases, J lost 6 bases, and 13 bases stayed unmatched. Sample collection consisted of about 6 milliliters of peripheral blood drawn at each of two time points. On this clonotype itself: The antigen remains undetermined. It differs at one base from a far larger clone, so likely a read error.

Findings of the study overall: Patients with and without metastases reportedly differed in TRBV and TRBJ gene usage frequencies.

The sample consisted of PBMCs, taken before or after stereotactic body radiation therapy (not recorded which). This clonotype originated in a donor aged 50 or older with non-small cell lung cancer. The V and J genes are TRBV6-4 and TRBJ1-5, with 7 nucleotides matching TRBD1. CDR3 nucleotide sequence: TGTGCCAGCGACCCCGTTAGAGGGGGCGGTCAGCCCCAGCATTTT. Its protein is CASDPVRGGGQPQHF.